These 9 T cell receptor beta chains share one sample of origin, sequenced in a study of shared clonotypes between healthy human individuals. Profiled with immunoSEQ multiplex PCR; TCRdb holds only in-frame clones, not every one. The repertoire holds some 2,500,000 clones, with 92% as singletons. Material for sequencing was naive CD4+ T cells from PBMCs. Subset here: CD45RA+ positively selected. These receptors all stem from a man aged 18 to 29 in good health. Some clones in this sample may be carry-over from other donors' samples.

This chain uses TRBV5-6 with TRBJ2-5, with 7 positions matching TRBD2. The junction had 12 bases not matched to a gene; V was cut back by 7 bases and J by 3 bases. CDR1 SGHDT and CDR2 YYEEEE come from the germline V gene. The CDR3 length is 15 residues. The CDR3 reads CASGTTGTTKETQYF. In nucleotides, the CDR3 is TGTGCCAGCGGCACAACCGGGACTACAAAAGAGACCCAGTACTTC. Using reference TRBV5-6 and TRBJ2-5 for the parts outside the CDR3, the full variable domain is DAGVTQSPTHLIKTRGQQVTLRCSPKSGHDTVSWYQQALGQGPQFIFQYYEEEERQRGNFPDRFSGHQFPNYSSELNVNALLLGDSALYLCASGTTGTTKETQYFGPGTRLLVL.

The V and J genes are TRBV11-2 and TRBJ2-1; the D is unclear. The germline gives CDR1 SGHAT, CDR2 FQNNGV. The CDR3 is 12 residues long. Trimming cost V 5 bases and J 1 base, with 3 bases left between them. The CDR3 sequence is CASSRSYNEQFF. The CDR3 DNA sequence: TGTGCCAGCAGCCGATCCTACAATGAGCAGTTCTTC.

V and J are TRBV2 and TRBJ2-1; 7 nucleotides align to TRBD2. V lost 3 bases and J lost 9; bases outside the gene matches: 8. CDR3 length equals 14 residues. CDR1 is SNHLY and CDR2 is FYNNEI in the germline V gene. The CDR3 bases are TGTGCCAGCAGTGACAGGACTAGGAAAGGTGAGCAGTTCTTC. Translating gives CASSDRTRKGEQFF.

This sequence joins TRBV10-1 and TRBJ2-7; TRBD2 aligns across 8 bases. CDR3 length: 15 residues. With V trimmed by 0 bases and J by 7 bases, 8 bases remained unmatched. Germline V gives CDR1 WNHNN, CDR2 SYGVQD (reference sequence). For the CDR3, the DNA is TGCGCCAGCAGTGAGTCCTGGGGCTCGGGGGGGGAGCAGTACTTC. Protein sequence: CASSESWGSGGEQYF.

The chain links TRBV6-1 to TRBJ1-5; D remains unclear. The CDR3 loop spans 15 amino acids. The germline V and J ends were trimmed by 7 bases and 0 bases, with 13 bases remaining between them. Germline V gene lookup returns CDR1 MNHNS and CDR2 SASEGT. CDR3 DNA sequence: TGTGCCAGCACTCTAGAGTTTTATAGCAATCAGCCCCAGCATTTT. Amino acids: CASTLEFYSNQPQHF.

The chain joins TRBV2 to TRBJ2-7; TRBD1 aligns across 12 bases. This CDR3 region has 13 residues. Germline assignment: CDR1 SNHLY and CDR2 FYNNEI. Trimming removed 6 bases from V and 5 bases from J; junction bases left unmatched: 2. The CDR3 here is CASRGQGADEQYF. The DNA of the CDR3 is TGTGCCAGCAGGGGACAGGGGGCGGACGAGCAGTACTTC.

V and J are TRBV19 and TRBJ1-5, with D possibly being TRBD1 (5 bases). This CDR3 is built from 12 residues. The germline gives CDR1 LNHDA, CDR2 SQIVND (reference sequence). V was trimmed by 5 bases and J by 6 bases, leaving 8 bases between them. The CDR3 sequence: CASSRGTQPQHF. The CDR3 nucleotides read TGTGCCAGTAGTCGGGGGACTCAGCCCCAGCATTTT.

Details on this clone: Other DNA sequences in this specimen translate into the identical CDR3. This rearrangement joins TRBV7-2 to TRBJ2-1; no definite D call. The CDR3 is 13 residues long. The V and J ends lost 1 base and 2 bases respectively, with 3 bases between them. Germline CDR1 reads SGHTA; CDR2 reads FQGNSA. This chain's CDR3 is CASSLGAYNEQFF. The CDR3 DNA sequence: TGTGCCAGCAGCTTAGGTGCCTACAATGAGCAGTTCTTC.

The J gene is TRBJ1-1, the V gene TRBV6-5; D gene uncertain. CDR1 and CDR2 (germline): MNHEY, SVGAGI. With 5 bases removed from V and 3 bases from J, the gap between germline ends came to 13 bases. The CDR3 consists of 14 residues. In nucleotides, the CDR3 is TGTGCCAGCAGTGACCGGCCGGCTTACACTGAAGCTTTCTTT. Amino acids: CASSDRPAYTEAFF.